One TCR beta chain is described in this entry. Its matching antigen is unknown. The data stem from a study of cytomegalovirus exposure and HLA in healthy donors. At the level of the study: Early on, a data release was issued that held about 85 million unique TCRs from HLA-typed donors. Across more than 350 genotyped donors, more than 75% landed in the Caucasian-associated ancestry cluster. Study observations and caveats: A cluster of highly shared sequence variants was likely a sequencing artifact. The study put some 150 TCR beta chains on its list as cytomegalovirus-associated.

With 60 Vbeta and 13 Jbeta primers, the PCR was carried out. Clones were sequenced by immunoSEQ multiplex PCR, and TCRdb holds only the in-frame ones, with some missing. This table has some 140,000 clones, roughly four fifths appearing once. Trimming removed 4 bases from V and 4 bases from J; junction bases left unmatched: 5. CDR1 and CDR2 from the germline V gene are MNHEY and SMNVEV (reference sequence). CDR3 length equals 16 residues. The receptor's source is a female donor in good health and CMV-seropositive. The sequencing sample was made of PBMCs. V usage is TRBV27 and J usage is TRBJ2-2, with 11 bases identical to TRBD2. The CDR3 nucleotides are TGTGCCAGCAGTTCCGGACTAGCGGGCGGCACCGGGGAGCTGTTTTTT. Protein product: CASSSGLAGGTGELFF.